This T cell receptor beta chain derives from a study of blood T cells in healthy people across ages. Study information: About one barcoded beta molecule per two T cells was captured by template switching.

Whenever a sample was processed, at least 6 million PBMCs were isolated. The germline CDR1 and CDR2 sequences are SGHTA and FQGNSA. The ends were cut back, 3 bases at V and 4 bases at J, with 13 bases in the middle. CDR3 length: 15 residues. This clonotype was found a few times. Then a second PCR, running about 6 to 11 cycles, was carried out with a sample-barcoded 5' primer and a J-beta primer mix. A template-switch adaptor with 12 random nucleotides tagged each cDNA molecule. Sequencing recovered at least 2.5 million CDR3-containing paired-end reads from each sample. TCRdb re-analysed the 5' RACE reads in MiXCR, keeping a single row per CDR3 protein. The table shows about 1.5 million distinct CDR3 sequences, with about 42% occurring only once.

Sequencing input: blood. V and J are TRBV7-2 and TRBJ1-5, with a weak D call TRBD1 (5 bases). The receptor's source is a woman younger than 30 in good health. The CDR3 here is CASSFERGPNQPQHF. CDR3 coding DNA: TGTGCCAGCAGCTTTGAGAGGGGACCGAATCAGCCCCAGCATTTT.